This is a list of T cell receptor beta chains from one sample in a study of blood T cell repertoires in COVID-19. Sequencing was performed with immunoSEQ multiplex PCR; in TCRdb, only in-frame clones are kept and a portion is missing. The table shows roughly 200,000 clones, with 80% to 90% occurring only once. The sample was PBMCs or T cells enriched from blood (not recorded which). The receptor source for this set is a middle-aged man who had recovered from COVID-19. The CDR3 runs from the conserved cysteine through the conserved F or W. D genes are given only for firm matches.

j_call,v_call,d_call,cdr3_aa
TRBJ2-1,TRBV6-5,TRBD1,CASSYTPTGYYNEQFF
TRBJ1-1,TRBV7-3,TRBD1,CASSLTLLGQGVNTEAFF
TRBJ2-3,TRBV6-2/TRBV6-3,TRBD2,CASSWGTSGNTDTQYF
TRBJ2-1,TRBV19,TRBD2,CATRTSGTYNEQFF
TRBJ2-7,TRBV28,.,CASLSATTYEQYF
TRBJ1-3,TRBV20-1,.,CSASLRVSGNTIYF
TRBJ1-2,TRBV28,.,CASRPSQHYGYTF
TRBJ2-5,TRBV12-5,.,CASGPRTETEKETQYF
TRBJ2-7,TRBV5-4,TRBD1,CASSFWTGSEQYF
TRBJ1-1,TRBV19,.,CASSIDHMDTEAFF
TRBJ2-1,TRBV19,TRBD2,CASSMAGLAAYNEQFF
TRBJ2-5,TRBV3-1/TRBV3-2,TRBD2,CASPQREGHLGTQYF
TRBJ1-3,TRBV5-6,.,CASSLAGFDSGNTIYF
TRBJ1-4,TRBV18,.,CASSPPGQNNEKLFF
TRBJ2-2,TRBV28,TRBD1,CASIQGDGTGELFF
TRBJ1-1,TRBV4-1,TRBD1,CASSQDPGQGVKVEAFF
TRBJ2-3,TRBV5-8,.,CASSWNGDLGTDTQYF
TRBJ2-2,TRBV5-1,.,CASSPLGVRELFF
TRBJ2-3,TRBV18,.,CASSPLDSRLTDTQYF
TRBJ1-6,TRBV4-3,TRBD1,CASSRQGSANSPLHF
TRBJ1-1,TRBV2,.,CASTAGENTEAFF
TRBJ2-1,TRBV7-2,.,CASSLEFSGNEQFF
TRBJ2-2,TRBV10-3,.,CAISEQDANTGELFF
TRBJ2-2,TRBV28,.,CASNEGDAGELFF
TRBJ1-1,TRBV4-1,TRBD1,CASSHPYNRGPGTEAFF
TRBJ2-7,TRBV6-5,TRBD1,CASSRNTGGADEQYF
TRBJ1-5,TRBV3-1/TRBV3-2,TRBD1,CASSQGTGANQPQHF
TRBJ2-1,TRBV19,.,CASSISGVAYNEQFF
TRBJ2-2,TRBV29-1,.,CSVELESGRGCINTGELFF
TRBJ1-5,TRBV6-1,TRBD1,CASSERQGLNQPQHF
TRBJ1-2,TRBV10-3,TRBD1,CAISESGTDYGYTF
TRBJ2-1,TRBV11-3,TRBD1,CASSPKTGRRNEQFF
TRBJ2-2,TRBV3-1/TRBV3-2,.,CASSQVGFGGELFF
TRBJ2-1,TRBV30,TRBD2,CAWSVLGLAGSSPPYNEQFF
TRBJ2-3,TRBV27,TRBD2,CASSLAGTSPDTQYF
TRBJ1-1,TRBV29-1,.,CSGNSREANTEAFF
TRBJ1-2,TRBV9,TRBD1,CASSVEGQGTYGYTF
TRBJ1-1,TRBV6-5,.,CASSFHPVDTEAFF
TRBJ1-1,TRBV18,.,CASSPDTNTEAFF
TRBJ2-2,TRBV4-3,TRBD1,CASSRDRANTGELFF
TRBJ1-4,TRBV6-5,TRBD1,CASSPTGVNEKLFF
TRBJ2-1,TRBV6-5,TRBD2,CASSLTSGRAGEQFF
TRBJ2-7,TRBV4-3,TRBD1,CASSRLTGIPLDEQYF
TRBJ2-2,TRBV5-1,TRBD1,CASGGTGINTGELFF
TRBJ1-1,TRBV7-8,.,CASSFRLGRVNTEAFF
TRBJ1-2,TRBV9,.,CASSVSDRPPYGYTF
TRBJ2-2,TRBV15,TRBD2,CATSRDRGLAGNTGELFF